The 14 T cell receptor beta chains given below trace back to one sample, sequenced in a study of T cells in Graves' hyperthyroidism and ophthalmopathy. Amplification of TCR beta CDR3 regions was performed using RNA transcripts as template. Initially, a first-round RT-PCR of the TCR CDR3 employed the HTBI primer set. TCRdb called the multiplex PCR reads again in MiXCR, with one record for every CDR3 protein. Among around 300,000 distinct CDR3 sequences listed, roughly 13% were seen once. Sequencing was carried out using blood. Receptor source: a woman aged 25 to 39 with Graves' hyperthyroidism that later progressed to Graves' ophthalmopathy.

The chain is built from TRBV3-2 and TRBJ1-3. TRBV3-2 is a pseudogene locus. The CDR3 length is 15 residues. DNA of the CDR3: TGTGCCAGCAGCAGGGCCGGGGGGACTGGAAACACCATATATTTT. This sequence encodes CASSRAGGTGNTIYF.

This clonotype was counted many times. The gene calls are TRBV12-5 and TRBJ1-1; maybe TRBD1 (6 bases). There are 13 residues in the CDR3. From germline, CDR1 is LGHNT and CDR2 FRNRAP. Trimming took off 1 base at V and 4 bases at J, with 7 bases between the two ends. DNA for the CDR3: TGTGCTAGTGGTTTGGGGGGGCTCACTGAAGCTTTCTTT. This gives the protein CASGLGGLTEAFF.

This clonotype was observed many times. This rearrangement joins TRBV20-1 to TRBJ2-1, with 7 bases fitting TRBD2. With 4 bases clipped from V and 0 bases from J, the junction kept 9 bases outside the gene matches. CDR1 is DFQATT and CDR2 is SNEGSKA in the germline V gene (reference sequence). There are 16 residues in the CDR3. The CDR3 DNA follows: TGCAGTGCTATGGCGGGAGACTCTAGCTCCTACAATGAGCAGTTCTTC. This translates into CSAMAGDSSSYNEQFF.

The genes are TRBV20-1 and TRBJ2-7; D is undetermined. CDR3 length: 11 residues. The V gene's germline CDR1 is DFQATT and CDR2 SNEGSKA (reference sequence). The ends were cut back, 4 bases at V and 3 bases at J, with 7 bases in the middle. For the CDR3, the DNA is TGCAGTGCTACCATGTACTACGAGCAGTACTTC. It encodes CSATMYYEQYF.

This chain links TRBV6-2 or TRBV6-3 with TRBJ2-3, with 9 bases matching TRBD1. The CDR3 has 14 residues. Germline CDR1 and CDR2: MNHEY and SVGEGT. The V segment lost 6 bases and the J segment 8 bases; nucleotides outside the gene matches: 9. DNA for the CDR3: TGTGCCAGCAGAACTGCCGGGACAGGGAGTACGCAGTATTTT. This codes for CASRTAGTGSTQYF.

This clonotype occurred many times. J is TRBJ2-1 and V is TRBV30; TRBD2 matches at 7 bases. The length of the CDR3 is 13 residues. With 7 bases clipped from V and 4 bases from J, the junction kept 7 bases outside the gene matches. The germline V gene encodes CDR1 GTSNPN and CDR2 SVGIG (reference sequence). CDR3 in amino acids: CASPGGGYNEQFF. CDR3 nucleotide sequence: TGTGCCTCGCCGGGGGGTGGGTACAATGAGCAGTTCTTC.

This clonotype was seen ten or more times. This chain links TRBV5-1 with TRBJ2-7, with TRBD2 matching 10 bases. Germline V gene data show CDR1 as SGHRS and CDR2 as YFSETQ. The CDR3 totals 16 residues. V gave up 0 bases and J gave up 6 bases; unmatched junction bases: 9. The CDR3: CASSLEAGGPGFEQYF. CDR3 coding DNA: TGCGCCAGCAGCTTGGAAGCGGGAGGGCCTGGATTCGAGCAGTACTTC.

This clonotype was recorded a few times. J is TRBJ2-7 and V is TRBV3-1, with D possibly matching TRBD2 (6 bases). The CDR3 covers 13 residues. From germline, CDR1 is LGHDT and CDR2 YNNKEL (reference sequence). Trimming took 3 bases from V and 4 from J, leaving 10 bases between them. The CDR3 coding sequence is TGTGCCAGCAGCCAGACGGGAGAGTACGAGCAGTACTTC. Translated: CASSQTGEYEQYF.

The chain employs TRBV19 and TRBJ1-1; D is possibly TRBD1 (6 bases). Germline loops: CDR1 LNHDA, CDR2 SQIVND (reference sequence). The ends were cut back, 0 bases at V and 4 bases at J, with 9 bases in the middle. There are 14 residues in the CDR3. CDR3 sequence: CASSIDRGGTEAFF. The CDR3 coding sequence is TGTGCCAGTAGTATAGATAGGGGGGGCACTGAAGCTTTCTTT. The full variable domain, with the rest looked up from reference TRBV19 and TRBJ1-1, is DGGITQSPKYLFRKEGQNVTLSCEQNLNHDAMYWYRQDPGQGLRLIYYSQIVNDFQKGDIAEGYSVSREKKESFPLTVTSAQKNPTAFYLCASSIDRGGTEAFFGQGTRLTVV.

At least ten counts were recorded for this clonotype. The chain employs TRBV6-2 or TRBV6-3 and TRBJ2-5; D gene ambiguous. V dropped 2 bases and J dropped 5 bases, with 9 bases sitting between them. This CDR3 is 13 amino acids long. CDR1 is MNHEY, CDR2 SVGEGT, per germline. CDR3 residues: CASSYGPEETQYF. The CDR3 DNA reads TGTGCCAGCAGTTACGGACCGGAGGAGACCCAGTACTTC.

The genes are TRBV2 and TRBJ2-7; TRBD1 aligns across 9 bases. Unmatched junction bases numbered 7, after V lost 4 bases and J lost 0 bases. The CDR3 length is 16 residues. Germline CDR1 reads SNHLY; CDR2 reads FYNNEI. CDR3 protein: CASSATGTGSSYEQYF. Here the CDR3 DNA reads TGTGCCAGCAGTGCAACCGGGACAGGGAGCTCCTACGAGCAGTACTTC. The full variable domain, with the rest looked up from reference TRBV2 and TRBJ2-7, is EPEVTQTPSHQVTQMGQEVILRCVPISNHLYFYWYRQILGQKVEFLVSFYNNEISEKSEIFDDQFSVERPDGSNFTLKIRSTKLEDSAMYFCASSATGTGSSYEQYFGPGTRLTVT.

On this clonotype: With a much larger clone just one base away, this may be a read error. The V call is TRBV28, the J call TRBJ1-2, with D tentatively TRBD1 (5 bases). CDR3 length equals 14 residues. Germline V gene lookup returns CDR1 MDHEN and CDR2 SYDVKM. V was clipped by 4 bases and J by 2 bases, with 11 bases between them. The CDR3 reads CASSSVRGNYGYTF. CDR3 in DNA: TGTGCCAGCAGTTCGGTGAGGGGAAACTATGGCTACACCTTC.

In this sample, this clonotype turned up many times. The rearrangement uses TRBV12-3 or TRBV12-4 and TRBJ2-7, with D perhaps matching TRBD1 or TRBD2 (6 bases each). This CDR3 is built from 18 residues. V shed 5 bases and J shed 3 bases, with 26 bases lying between them. This chain's CDR3 is CASSKQGGIKRGFYEQYF. The CDR3, as DNA: TGTGCCAGCAGTAAACAGGGCGGGATTAAACGTGGGTTCTACGAGCAGTACTTC.

This clonotype was found many times. The gene calls are TRBV12-3 or TRBV12-4 and TRBJ2-7; the D gene is possibly TRBD2 (6 bases). Trimming took 9 bases from V and 5 from J, leaving 11 bases between them. The CDR3 covers 11 residues. This CDR3 is CASRGYHEQYF. As DNA, the CDR3 is TGTGCCAGTCGGGGGTATCACGAGCAGTACTTC.